Listed below are T cell receptor beta chains from one sample, sequenced in a study of naive and memory T cell subsets. Each CDR3 protein is one row after TCRdb ran MiXCR on the UMI-ligation and nested PCR reads. The repertoire holds approximately 150,000 distinct CDR3 sequences, with about 20% as singletons. Sample: naive CD8+ T cells from blood. The source of these receptors is a human donor in good health. Both conserved end residues are part of each CDR3. A D gene is named only where the DNA matches it firmly. The size entry is marked missing in some rows and otherwise reads once, few, many or a size class.

v_call,d_call,j_call,cdr3_length,clone_size,cdr3_nt,cdr3_aa
TRBV12-3/TRBV12-4,NA,TRBJ1-1,12,NA,TGTGCCAGCATTTCGGGTGTCGCTGAAGCTTTCTTT,CASISGVAEAFF
TRBV4-1,NA,TRBJ2-1,11,NA,TGCGCCAGCAGCCAAGGTCGGGAGCAGTTCTTC,CASSQGREQFF
TRBV7-9,NA,TRBJ2-3,16,few,TGTGCCAGCAGCGATCATTCACAGGAACCCACAGATACGCAGTATTTT,CASSDHSQEPTDTQYF
TRBV19,TRBD1,TRBJ2-1,17,NA,TGTGCCAGCGAACCAGTTGCCGGGACAGGAGAAAACAATGAGCAGTTCTTC,CASEPVAGTGENNEQFF
TRBV30,TRBD1,TRBJ1-6,13,NA,TGTGCCTGGACCATACAGGGGCATTCACCCCTCCACTTT,CAWTIQGHSPLHF
TRBV30,NA,TRBJ2-1,15,NA,TGTGCCTGGACCCTACCGGGTTCGAGCCACAATGAGCAGTTCTTC,CAWTLPGSSHNEQFF
TRBV30,NA,TRBJ2-7,11,once,TGTGCCTGGAGCCAAGGGGGGGAGCAGTACTTC,CAWSQGGEQYF
TRBV10-3,TRBD1,TRBJ2-5,14,few,TGTGCCATCGCCGGGACAGGGGATAGGGAGACCCAGTACTTC,CAIAGTGDRETQYF
TRBV7-9,TRBD2,TRBJ2-1,16,NA,TGTGCCAGCAGCGCAAGAATAGCGGGCTCCTACAATGAGCAGTTCTTC,CASSARIAGSYNEQFF
TRBV29-1,NA,TRBJ1-3,13,NA,TGCAGCGTTGAGGCAGGGGACGGAAACACCATATATTTT,CSVEAGDGNTIYF
TRBV7-9,NA,TRBJ2-7,16,NA,TGTGCCAGCAGCTTCAGTGACCGTGGGGGAAGCTACGAGCAGTACTTC,CASSFSDRGGSYEQYF
TRBV7-9,NA,TRBJ2-7,13,few,TGTGCCAGCAGCTTAGCGGATCGCTACGAGCAGTACTTC,CASSLADRYEQYF
TRBV13,NA,TRBJ2-1,17,many,TGTGCCAGCAGCTTACCTCGTCTTGGGGGATTTTGGGATGAGCAGTTCTTC,CASSLPRLGGFWDEQFF
TRBV27,NA,TRBJ2-3,14,few,TGTGCCAGCAGTTTATCCAGGGGTCCAGATACGCAGTATTTT,CASSLSRGPDTQYF
TRBV27,TRBD1,TRBJ2-7,14,NA,TGTGCCAGCAGCGTAAGGACAGGGGCTGACGAGCAGTACTTC,CASSVRTGADEQYF
TRBV10-1,NA,TRBJ1-1,14,NA,TGCGCCAGCAGTGAGTCAAGGGGCCTACTTGGAGCTTTCTTT,CASSESRGLLGAFF
TRBV28,NA,TRBJ2-5,14,NA,TGTGCCAGCAGGCCGGACCCCAGCCACGAGACCCAGTACTTC,CASRPDPSHETQYF
TRBV2,NA,TRBJ2-1,15,NA,TGTGCCAGCAGTGAAGGGACAGCCTCCTACAATGAGCAGTTCTTC,CASSEGTASYNEQFF
TRBV4-1,TRBD1,TRBJ1-5,19,few,TGCGCCAGCAGCCAGGGGGACAGCCCCAAGCCCTATAGCAATCAGCCCCAGCATTTT,CASSQGDSPKPYSNQPQHF
TRBV28,TRBD1,TRBJ2-1,14,few,TGTGCCAGCAGTCTGTTTCCAGGGGGCGATGAGCAGTTCTTC,CASSLFPGGDEQFF
TRBV2,NA,TRBJ1-2,14,NA,TGTGCCAGCAGTGAACTGGGAGTACTCTATGGCTACACCTTC,CASSELGVLYGYTF
TRBV5-6,TRBD2,TRBJ2-7,15,few,TGTGCCAGCAGCTCCTCCACTAGCGGGAGTTACGAGCAGTACTTC,CASSSSTSGSYEQYF
TRBV28,TRBD2,TRBJ2-1,17,NA,TGTGCCAGCAGTTTCCCGTCTGGTGGCGGGAGATGGGATGAGCAGTTCTTC,CASSFPSGGGRWDEQFF
TRBV3-1,NA,TRBJ1-1,12,NA,TGTGCCAGCAGCCAAGAGGGCCGGGAAGCTTTCTTT,CASSQEGREAFF
TRBV28,TRBD2,TRBJ2-2,19,NA,TGTGCCAGCAGTTTCAGCGGAGGAGCGGGATACACGAACACCGGGGAGCTGTTTTTT,CASSFSGGAGYTNTGELFF
TRBV7-9,NA,TRBJ1-6,16,NA,TGTGCCAGCAGCTTGGGGGGGGTTGGGTATAATTCACCCCTCCACTTT,CASSLGGVGYNSPLHF
TRBV20-1,NA,TRBJ2-7,17,NA,TGCAGTGCTAGACCCATGGGCGAGGAGGAGGTTCAGTCGGAGCAGTACTTC,CSARPMGEEEVQSEQYF
TRBV5-1,TRBD1,TRBJ2-2,16,few,TGCGCCAGTAGGGGACAGGGGGCCAGCGGGACCGGGGAGCTGTTTTTT,CASRGQGASGTGELFF
TRBV5-1,TRBD1,TRBJ2-7,14,NA,TGCGCCAGTGGGACCGGGACAGGGGCGCGGGAGCAGTACTTC,CASGTGTGAREQYF